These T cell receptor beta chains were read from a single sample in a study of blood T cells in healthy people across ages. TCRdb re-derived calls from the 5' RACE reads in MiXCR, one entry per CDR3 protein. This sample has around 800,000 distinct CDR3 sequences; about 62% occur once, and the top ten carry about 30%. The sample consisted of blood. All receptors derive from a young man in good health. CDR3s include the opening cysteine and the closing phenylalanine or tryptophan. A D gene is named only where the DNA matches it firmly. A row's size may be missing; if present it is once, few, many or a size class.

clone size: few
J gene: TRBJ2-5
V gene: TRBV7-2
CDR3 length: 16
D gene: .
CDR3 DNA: TGTGCCCCTTTACCGCGGGGGCCTCACTTACAAGAGACCCAGTACTTC
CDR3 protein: CAPLPRGPHLQETQYF

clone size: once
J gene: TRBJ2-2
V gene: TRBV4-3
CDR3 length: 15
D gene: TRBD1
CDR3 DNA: TGCGCCAGCAGCCAAGATCCCAGACAGGGCGGGGAGCTGTTTTTT
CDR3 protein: CASSQDPRQGGELFF

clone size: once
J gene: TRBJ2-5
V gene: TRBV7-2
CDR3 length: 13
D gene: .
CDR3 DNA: TGTGCCAGCAGCTTAGGCCAGGAACGGACCCAGTACTTC
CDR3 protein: CASSLGQERTQYF

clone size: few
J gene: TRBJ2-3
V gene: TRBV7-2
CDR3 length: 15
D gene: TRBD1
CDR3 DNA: TGTGCCAGCAGCGACAGACAGGGTGGCACAGATACGCAGTATTTT
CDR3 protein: CASSDRQGGTDTQYF

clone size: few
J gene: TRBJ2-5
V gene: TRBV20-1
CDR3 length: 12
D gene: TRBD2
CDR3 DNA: TGCAGTCACAGCGGGGCCCAAGAGACCCAGTACTTC
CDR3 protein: CSHSGAQETQYF

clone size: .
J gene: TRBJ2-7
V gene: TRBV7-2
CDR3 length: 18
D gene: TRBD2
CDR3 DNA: TGTGCTAGCAGTTATACCCACGACTACGGGACTAGCGGCTACGAGCAGTACTTC
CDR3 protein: CASSYTHDYGTSGYEQYF

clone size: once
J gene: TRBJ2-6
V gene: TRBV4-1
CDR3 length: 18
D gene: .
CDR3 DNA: TGCGCCAGCAGCCAATCTATCTCGACTGATTCTGGGGCCAACGTCCTGACTTTC
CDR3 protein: CASSQSISTDSGANVLTF

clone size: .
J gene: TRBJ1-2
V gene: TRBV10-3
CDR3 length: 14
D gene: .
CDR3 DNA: TGTGCCATCAGTGAGTCGGTCAGGAACTATGGCTACACCTTC
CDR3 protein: CAISESVRNYGYTF

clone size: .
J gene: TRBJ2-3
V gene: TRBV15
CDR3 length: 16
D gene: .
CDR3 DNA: TGTGCCACCAGCAGAGATGGGGTGGCCCTTACAGATACGCAGTATTTT
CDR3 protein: CATSRDGVALTDTQYF

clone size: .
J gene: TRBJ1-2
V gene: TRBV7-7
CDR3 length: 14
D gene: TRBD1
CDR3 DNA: TGTGCTAGCAGCACGGACAGGGGGGTCGATGGCTACACCTTC
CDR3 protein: CASSTDRGVDGYTF

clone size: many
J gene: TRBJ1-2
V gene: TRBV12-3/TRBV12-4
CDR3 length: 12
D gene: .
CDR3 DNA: TGTGCCAGCAGCCCCACAAACTATGGCTACACCTTC
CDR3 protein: CASSPTNYGYTF